This entry concerns a single TCR beta chain. Data came from immunoSEQ multiplex PCR; TCRdb stores just in-frame clones and leaves some out. The sample lists some 35,000 clones, roughly 87% occurring once. The V gene's germline CDR1 is MNHEY and CDR2 SMNVEV (reference sequence). The CDR3 length is 14 residues. The V gene end was trimmed by 2 bases and the J gene end by 6 bases; junction bases not matched to a gene: 6. This sample is drawn from a study of blood T cell repertoires in COVID-19. Sequenced sample: peripheral blood. V and J are TRBV27 and TRBJ2-5; 7 positions agree with TRBD2. This TCR came from a human donor in a cohort sampled during active COVID-19. The CDR3 protein is CASSLGREWKTQYF. The CDR3 nucleotides are TGTGCCAGCAGTTTAGGGCGGGAGTGGAAGACCCAGTACTTC.